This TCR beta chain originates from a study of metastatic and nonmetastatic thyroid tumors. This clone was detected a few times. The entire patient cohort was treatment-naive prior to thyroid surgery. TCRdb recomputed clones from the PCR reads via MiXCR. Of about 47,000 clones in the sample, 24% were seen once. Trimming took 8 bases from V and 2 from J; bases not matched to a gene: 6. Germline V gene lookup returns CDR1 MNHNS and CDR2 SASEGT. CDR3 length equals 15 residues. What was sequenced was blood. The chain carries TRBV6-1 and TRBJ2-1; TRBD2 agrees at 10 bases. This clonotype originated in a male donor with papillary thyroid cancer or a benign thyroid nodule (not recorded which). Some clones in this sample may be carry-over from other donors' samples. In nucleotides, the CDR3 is TGTGCCAGCGAACTAAGCGGGGGGGCCTACAATGAGCAGTTCTTC. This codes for CASELSGGAYNEQFF.